This entry lists 26 T cell receptor beta chains sequenced from one sample in a study of T cell changes during pregnancy in multiple sclerosis (dated by TCRdb to the late 2010s). Library creation used the immunoSEQ multiplex PCR assay. This immuneACCESS table, as held by TCRdb, lists in-frame sequences with V and J called but not all clones. Of the missing ones, under half trace to an unresolved V gene in checked studies; the others have no known cause. The sample records almost 55,000 clones, more than 75% of which are singletons. Roughly 3.2% of the sample is in the top ten clones. The source was CD8+ T cells from peripheral blood mononuclear cells, collected before pregnancy. The receptor source for this set is a female donor with multiple sclerosis, enrolled in a pregnancy study.

The chain carries TRBV9 and TRBJ1-2; tentatively, D is TRBD1 (5 bases). The CDR3 runs 14 residues. The V end lost 0 bases, the J end lost 3 bases, and 9 bases lay between the germline ends. CDR1 is SGDLS and CDR2 is YYNGEE in the germline V gene. The CDR3 reads CASSVGGGYYGYTF. CDR3 sequence (DNA): TGTGCCAGCAGCGTAGGGGGGGGGTACTATGGCTACACCTTC. Supplemented by reference TRBV9 and TRBJ1-2, the full variable domain reads DSGVTQTPKHLITATGQRVTLRCSPRSGDLSVYWYQQSLDQGLQFLIQYYNGEERAKGNILERFSAQQFPDLHSELNLSSLELGDSALYFCASSVGGGYYGYTFGSGTRLTVV.

The rearrangement joins TRBV7-3 to TRBJ2-7; no clear D gene. This CDR3 contains 13 residues. Between the trimmed V and J ends, which lost 3 bases and 6 bases, there was a span of 12 bases. Per the germline V gene, CDR1 is SGHTA and CDR2 is FQGTGA. The CDR3: CASSLVSSGEQYF. The CDR3 DNA is TGTGCCAGCAGCTTGGTCTCGTCAGGCGAGCAGTACTTC.

This rearrangement joins TRBV21-1 to TRBJ2-3; TRBD2, the table's D call, was not compared with the DNA. TRBV21-1 is a documented pseudogene. The CDR3 runs to 15 residues. CDR3 in DNA: TGTGCCAGCAGCTTCCGGGGGTGTGGCACAGATACGCAGTATTTT. Its translation is CASSFRGCGTDTQYF.

J is TRBJ1-1 and V is TRBV7-6, with D possibly matching TRBD1 (6 bases). Per the germline V gene, CDR1 is SGHVS and CDR2 is FNYEAQ. The CDR3 contains 15 residues. V shed 5 bases and J shed 3 bases, with 16 bases lying between them. The CDR3 region has the DNA TGTGCCAGCAGCCCAGGGCGGGGGCGGGACACTGAAGCTTTCTTT. Translating it yields CASSPGRGRDTEAFF.

The chain has TRBV13 and TRBJ2-1; D perhaps matches TRBD2 (7 bases). CDR3 size: 14 residues. Trimming removed 5 bases from V and 6 bases from J, with 14 bases in between. Germline V CDR1 and CDR2: PRHDT, FYEKMQ (reference sequence). In nucleotides, the CDR3 is TGTGCCAGCAGCAAGGGGGGGCCCCTCAATGAGCAGTTCTTC. This gives the protein CASSKGGPLNEQFF.

This sequence joins TRBV7-9 and TRBJ2-7; 9 bases map to TRBD2. The germline gives CDR1 SEHNR, CDR2 FQNEAQ (reference sequence). This CDR3 comprises 13 residues. The CDR3 region is CAFSGGLSHEQYF. The CDR3, as DNA: TGTGCGTTCAGCGGGGGGCTATCCCACGAGCAGTACTTC.

The chain uses TRBV19 and TRBJ2-1; D is ambiguous. This CDR3 has 15 amino acids. V was clipped by 6 bases and J by 0 bases, with 12 bases between them. The germline V gene has CDR1 LNHDA and CDR2 SQIVND (reference sequence). The chain's CDR3 is CASSPSSSSYNEQFF. The CDR3 nucleotides read TGTGCCAGTAGCCCGAGCTCGAGCTCCTACAATGAGCAGTTCTTC.

The V call is TRBV19, the J call TRBJ2-7, with 8 nucleotides matching TRBD1. Germline-derived CDR1 and CDR2 are LNHDA and SQIVND (reference sequence). Germline trimming cut 8 bases from V and 6 bases from J; bases unmatched to any gene: 3. The CDR3 is made up of 11 amino acids. The CDR3 reads CASRQGFEQYF. CDR3 nucleotide sequence: TGTGCCAGTCGACAGGGGTTCGAGCAGTACTTC. The complete variable domain, with remaining parts taken from reference TRBV19 and TRBJ2-7, reads DGGITQSPKYLFRKEGQNVTLSCEQNLNHDAMYWYRQDPGQGLRLIYYSQIVNDFQKGDIAEGYSVSREKKESFPLTVTSAQKNPTAFYLCASRQGFEQYFGPGTRLTVT.

The chain couples TRBV29-1 to TRBJ1-2; maybe TRBD1 (5 bases). The CDR3 is 13 amino acids. Trimming stripped 7 bases from V and 4 bases from J, with 16 bases between. The germline V gene has CDR1 SQVTM and CDR2 ANQGSEA. CDR3 nucleotides: TGCAGCGCCCCGGCGGGGGGGAGCTATGGCTACACCTTC. Its translation: CSAPAGGSYGYTF.

V usage is TRBV7-9 and J usage is TRBJ1-1, with 7 bases matching TRBD1. The CDR3 sequence is 15 residues long. J lost 7 bases, V lost 5 bases, and 13 bases had no gene match. Germline CDR1 and CDR2: SEHNR and FQNEAQ (reference sequence). In nucleotides, the CDR3 is TGTGCCAGCAGCGACCCGGGACAGCCCTCGCTTGAAGCTTTCTTT. Its protein is CASSDPGQPSLEAFF. The full variable domain, completed using reference TRBV7-9 and TRBJ1-1, is DTGVSQNPRHKITKRGQNVTFRCDPISEHNRLYWYRQTLGQGPEFLTYFQNEAQLEKSRLLSDRFSAERPKGSFSTLEIQRTEQGDSAMYLCASSDPGQPSLEAFFGQGTRLTVV.

The table lists this clone with a count of one. The V gene is TRBV9, the J gene TRBJ2-1; 13 bases line up with TRBD2. This CDR3 is built from 16 residues. The J segment lost 8 bases and the V segment lost 4 bases, leaving 9 bases of the junction unmatched. Germline CDR1 SGDLS, CDR2 YYNGEE. CDR3 sequence reads: CASSSRLAGGRDEQFF. CDR3 coding DNA: TGTGCCAGCAGCTCGAGACTAGCGGGGGGCCGGGATGAGCAGTTCTTC.

V is TRBV18 and J is TRBJ1-5; 10 nucleotides line up with TRBD1. V was pared by 4 bases and J by 5 bases, with 8 bases of the junction left unmatched. Germline V gene lookup returns CDR1 KGHSH and CDR2 LQKENI. The CDR3 length is 16 residues. The CDR3 nucleotides read TGTGCCAGCTCACTCGGACAGGGGGGCCCTTATCAGCCCCAGCATTTT. Amino acid sequence: CASSLGQGGPYQPQHF. Looking up the rest from reference TRBV18 and TRBJ1-5 gives the full variable domain: NAGVMQNPRHLVRRRGQEARLRCSPMKGHSHVYWYRQLPEEGLKFMVYLQKENIIDESGMPKERFSAEFPKEGPSILRIQQVVRGDSAAYFCASSLGQGGPYQPQHFGDGTRLSIL.

This chain links TRBV4-3 with TRBJ1-1, with D maybe TRBD1 (5 bases). CDR1 is LGHNA and CDR2 is YSLEER in the germline V gene. V shed 4 bases and J shed 4 bases, with 10 bases lying between them. The CDR3 totals 13 residues. CDR3 nucleotides: TGCGCCAGCAGCCGCGGGGGTTTCACTGAAGCTTTCTTT. Translation: CASSRGGFTEAFF.

As for this clone: This specimen includes other DNA sequences encoding the same CDR3. V is TRBV25-1 and J is TRBJ2-3; the D is unclear. The germline gives CDR1 MGHDK, CDR2 SYGVNS. This CDR3 comprises 14 residues. Trimming shortened V by 3 bases and J by 2 bases, and 9 bases separated the two germline ends. The CDR3 region has the DNA TGTGCCAGCAGTGAGTTTTCACTCACAGATACGCAGTATTTT. Protein sequence: CASSEFSLTDTQYF.

V usage is TRBV7-2 and J usage is TRBJ2-2, with D possibly matching TRBD1 (6 bases). Trimming pared 5 bases from V and 7 bases from J, leaving 11 bases between. Germline assignment: CDR1 SGHTA and CDR2 FQGNSA. The CDR3 is 13 residues long. The CDR3 loop reads CASSPRTVGELFF. CDR3 coding DNA: TGTGCCAGCAGCCCCCGGACAGTCGGGGAGCTGTTTTTT.

The gene calls are TRBV5-6 and TRBJ2-4, with D maybe TRBD2 (6 bases). Germline loops: CDR1 SGHDT, CDR2 YYEEEE. The V and J ends lost 4 bases and 0 bases respectively, with 17 bases between them. The CDR3 runs to 17 residues. The CDR3 sequence: CASSPQGLHLAKNIQYF. Here the CDR3 DNA reads TGTGCCAGCAGCCCCCAGGGACTCCACTTAGCCAAAAACATTCAGTACTTC.

The chain recombines TRBV19 with TRBJ1-5; 7 positions match TRBD1. CDR1 is LNHDA and CDR2 is SQIVND in the germline V gene (reference sequence). Trimming at V came to 8 bases and at J to 2 bases, leaving 6 bases not matched to a gene. The CDR3 has 14 amino acids. Here the CDR3 reads CASGSGGGNQPQHF. The CDR3 nucleotides read TGTGCCAGTGGGTCAGGGGGTGGCAATCAGCCCCAGCATTTT.

The chain couples TRBV2 to TRBJ1-4; D remains unclear. This CDR3 has 14 amino acids. The germline V gene encodes CDR1 SNHLY and CDR2 FYNNEI. V lost 5 bases, J lost 6 bases, and 13 bases lay in between. CDR3 in DNA: TGTGCCAGCAGTCCAGACGAGGTCGATGAAAAACTGTTTTTT. It codes for CASSPDEVDEKLFF.

The chain joins TRBV21-1 to TRBJ2-2; no DNA check was done on the table's D call, TRBD2. TRBV21-1 is assigned pseudogene status. CDR3 length equals 13 residues. The CDR3 DNA sequence: TGTGCCAGCAGCCCCCGGAGTACCGGGGAGCTGTTTTTT. Amino acid sequence: CASSPRSTGELFF.

The rearrangement links TRBV27 to TRBJ2-1; a possible D gene is TRBD1 (6 bases). CDR3 size: 15 residues. Trimming stripped 5 bases from V and 4 bases from J, with 15 bases between. Germline CDR1 and CDR2: MNHEY and SMNVEV (reference sequence). DNA for the CDR3: TGTGCCAGCAGTATGGACAGAGGAAAATACAATGAGCAGTTCTTC. Protein sequence: CASSMDRGKYNEQFF.

The rearrangement links TRBV13 to TRBJ2-7; TRBD2 is a possible D gene (6 bases). The germline CDR1 and CDR2 sequences are PRHDT and FYEKMQ (reference sequence). The germline V and J ends were trimmed by 4 bases and 2 bases, with 18 bases remaining between them. This CDR3 has 16 residues. The chain's CDR3 is CASSSRNLAIPYEQYF. The DNA of the CDR3 is TGTGCCAGCAGCTCCCGAAACCTAGCGATACCCTACGAGCAGTACTTC.

This chain uses TRBV5-4 with TRBJ2-7, with TRBD2 matching over 11 bases. Unmatched junction bases numbered 7, after V lost 1 base and J lost 7 bases. Germline CDR1 and CDR2: SGHNT and YYREEE (reference sequence). This CDR3 has 15 amino acids. CDR3 sequence reads: CASSLLAGGRQEQYF. The CDR3 DNA reads as TGTGCCAGCAGCTTGTTAGCGGGGGGGCGGCAGGAGCAGTACTTC.

CDR3 in DNA: TGTGCCAGCAGCAGAACCACAGGGGGAATGACTGAAGCTTTCTTT. It encodes CASSRTTGGMTEAFF. V gene TRBV9 combines with J gene TRBJ1-1; 8 bases align to TRBD1. This CDR3 region has 15 residues. Trimming took 4 bases from V and 5 from J; bases not matched to a gene: 10. CDR1 is SGDLS and CDR2 is YYNGEE in the germline V gene.

This chain uses TRBV10-3 with TRBJ1-5; perhaps TRBD1 as D (6 bases). The CDR3 totals 13 residues. Germline CDR1 is ENHRY and CDR2 is SYGVKD. The V and J ends lost 3 bases and 13 bases respectively, with 16 bases between them. The CDR3 DNA is TGTGCCATCAGTGACCAGGGGCCGGAGAGGCAGCATTTT. This gives the protein CAISDQGPERQHF.

The rearrangement joins TRBV9 to TRBJ1-1, with D perhaps matching TRBD1 (5 bases). In germline, CDR1 is SGDLS, CDR2 YYNGEE. V was cut by 3 bases and J by 5 bases, with 20 bases left in between. This CDR3 is built from 16 residues. CDR3 bases: TGTGCCAGCAGCGCTCCCTTAGATGGGGCGACGACTGAAGCTTTCTTT. It specifies CASSAPLDGATTEAFF.

The CDR3 DNA reads TGTGCCAGCAGCTTATCCGGGGGGCGCGAGCAGTACTTC. It encodes CASSLSGGREQYF. The chain recombines TRBV7-6 with TRBJ2-7, with D possibly TRBD2 on 7 matching bases. The V gene lost 2 bases and the J gene lost 6 bases, with 11 bases spanning the gap. Germline CDR1 reads SGHVS; CDR2 reads FNYEAQ. The CDR3 has 13 residues.